This section outlines one T cell receptor (beta chain) sequence together with its context. After isolation, RNA underwent reverse transcription to generate cDNA as the sequencing template. Produced via immunoSEQ multiplex PCR; TCRdb's table is partial and in-frame only. The sample yields 100,000 to 150,000 clones, approximately 58% seen once. Trimming removed 1 base at V and 0 bases at J, with 7 bases between. The germline gives CDR1 SNHLY, CDR2 FYNNEI. CDR3 length: 15 residues. The data originate from a study of CD8+ T cells in alopecia areata. The specimen comprised CD4+ T cells sorted from blood, sampled at week 0. V is TRBV2 and J is TRBJ1-5; D uncertain. This TCR came from a human donor with alopecia areata. The CDR3 spells CASSEDRNSNQPQHF. The CDR3, as DNA: TGTGCCAGCAGTGAAGACAGAAATAGCAATCAGCCCCAGCATTTT.